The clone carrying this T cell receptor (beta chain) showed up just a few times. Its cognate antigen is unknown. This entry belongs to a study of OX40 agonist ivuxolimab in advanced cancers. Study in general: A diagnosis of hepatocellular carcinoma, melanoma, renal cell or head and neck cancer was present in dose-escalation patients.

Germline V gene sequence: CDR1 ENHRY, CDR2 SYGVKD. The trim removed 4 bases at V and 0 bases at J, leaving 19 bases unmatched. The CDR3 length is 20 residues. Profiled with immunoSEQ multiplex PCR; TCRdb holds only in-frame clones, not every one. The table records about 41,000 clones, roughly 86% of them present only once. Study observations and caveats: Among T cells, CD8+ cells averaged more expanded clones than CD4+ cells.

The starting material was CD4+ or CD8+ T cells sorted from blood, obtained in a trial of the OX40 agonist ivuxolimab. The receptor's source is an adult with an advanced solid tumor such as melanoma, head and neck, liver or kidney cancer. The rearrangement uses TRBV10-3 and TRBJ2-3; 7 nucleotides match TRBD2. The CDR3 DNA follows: TGTGCCATCAGTGGGACGTTTGCGGGAGCCGAGGAAACTAGCACAGATACGCAGTATTTT. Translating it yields CAISGTFAGAEETSTDTQYF.